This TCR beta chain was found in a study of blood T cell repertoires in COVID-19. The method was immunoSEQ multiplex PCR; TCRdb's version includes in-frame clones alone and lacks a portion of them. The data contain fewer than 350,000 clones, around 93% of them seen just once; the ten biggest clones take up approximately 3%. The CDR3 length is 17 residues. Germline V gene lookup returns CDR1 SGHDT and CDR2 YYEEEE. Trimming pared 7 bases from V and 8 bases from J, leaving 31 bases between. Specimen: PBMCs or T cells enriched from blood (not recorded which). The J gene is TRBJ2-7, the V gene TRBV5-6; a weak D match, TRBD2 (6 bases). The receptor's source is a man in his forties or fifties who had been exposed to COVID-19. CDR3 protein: CASVPPSAPGLLLQQYF. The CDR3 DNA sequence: TGTGCCAGCGTTCCCCCGTCGGCTCCGGGACTCCTGCTGCAGCAGTACTTC.